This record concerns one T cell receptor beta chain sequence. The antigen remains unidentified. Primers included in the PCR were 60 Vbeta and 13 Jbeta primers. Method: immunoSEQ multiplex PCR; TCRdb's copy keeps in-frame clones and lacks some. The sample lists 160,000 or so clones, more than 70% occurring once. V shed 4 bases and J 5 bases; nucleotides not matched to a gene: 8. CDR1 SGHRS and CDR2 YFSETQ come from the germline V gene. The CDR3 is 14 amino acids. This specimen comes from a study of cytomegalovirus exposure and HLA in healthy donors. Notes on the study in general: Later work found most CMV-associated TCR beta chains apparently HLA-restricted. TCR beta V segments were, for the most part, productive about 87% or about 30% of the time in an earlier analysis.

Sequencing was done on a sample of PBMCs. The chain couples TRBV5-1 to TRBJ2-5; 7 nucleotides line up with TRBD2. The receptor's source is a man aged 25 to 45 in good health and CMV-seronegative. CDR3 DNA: TGCGCCAGCAGCCATGGGGGTAGCGGGGAGACCCAGTACTTC. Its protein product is CASSHGGSGETQYF.